The 19 T cell receptor beta chains presented below share a single source sample, sequenced in a study of tumor-infiltrating lymphocytes in oesophageal squamous cell carcinoma. Each CDR3 protein gets one entry after TCRdb re-called the PCR reads with MiXCR. The table includes fewer than 20,000 distinct CDR3 sequences, 44% detected once. Sequencing was performed on blood. These receptors came from a female donor with esophageal squamous cell carcinoma.

The chain has TRBV5-1 and TRBJ1-2, with D possibly TRBD1 on 6 matching bases. V lost 4 bases to trimming and J lost 2 bases, with 9 bases between them. Germline CDR1 is SGHRS and CDR2 is YFSETQ. The CDR3 contains 13 residues. CDR3 sequence (DNA): TGCGCCAGCAGCGAGGGGGTGAACTATGGCTACACCTTC. The encoded protein is CASSEGVNYGYTF.

This clonotype was seen only a few times. The chain joins TRBV7-9 to TRBJ2-4; TRBD2 might be the D (6 bases). With the DNA end fitting TRBJ2-7 better, the J assignment may be wrong. Germline V gene lookup returns CDR1 SEHNR and CDR2 FQNEAQ (reference sequence). This CDR3 region has 12 residues. DNA of the CDR3: TGTGCCAGCAGCCGGGGGTCCTACGAGCAGTACTTC. This codes for CASSRGSYEQYF.

As for this clonotype: No DNA is shown, since the ends of the CDR3 on it are uncertain; the CDR3 is the one TCRdb lists. The chain employs TRBV7-9 and TRBJ2-6; TRBD2 is taken as the D call from the table, unchecked against the DNA. The CDR3 contains 18 residues when both ends are counted. Germline CDR1 reads SEHNR; CDR2 reads FQNEAQ (reference sequence). The CDR3 reads CASSSSRREGTLRAVLRF.

This clonotype was observed at least ten times. The chain is built from TRBV14 and TRBJ2-1; the D is unclear. Germline V gene data show CDR1 as SGHDN and CDR2 as FVKESK. The V end lost 4 bases, the J end lost 5 bases, and 15 bases lay between the germline ends. This CDR3 comprises 15 residues. This chain's CDR3 is CASSRRRVFNNEQFF. CDR3 sequence (DNA): TGTGCCAGCAGCCGAAGGAGAGTATTTAACAATGAGCAGTTCTTC.

The chain is built from TRBV7-2 and TRBJ2-6; D remains unclear. The CDR3 contains 15 residues. The V gene's germline CDR1 is SGHTA and CDR2 FQGNSA. V was trimmed by 3 bases and J by 0 bases, leaving 6 bases between them. CDR3 sequence: CASSFALSGANVLTF. The CDR3 nucleotides are TGTGCCAGCAGCTTTGCTCTCTCTGGGGCCAACGTCCTGACTTTC. The full variable domain, completed using reference TRBV7-2 and TRBJ2-6, is GAGVSQSPSNKVTEKGKDVELRCDPISGHTALYWYRQSLGQGLEFLIYFQGNSAPDKSGLPSDRFSAERTGGSVSTLTIQRTQQEDSAVYLCASSFALSGANVLTFGAGSRLTVL.

This clonotype came up many times. This sequence joins TRBV25-1 and TRBJ2-4, with TRBD2 as a possible D gene (6 bases). This CDR3 has 11 residues. Germline CDR1 reads MGHDK; CDR2 reads SYGVNS. Deletions cut 4 bases from V and 13 bases from J, with 11 bases between. The CDR3 nucleotides are TGTGCCAGCAGTGCGGGGGTTAAGCAGTACTTC. It translates to CASSAGVKQYF. Full variable domain (outside the CDR3, taken from reference TRBV25-1 and TRBJ2-4): EADIYQTPRYLVIGTGKKITLECSQTMGHDKMYWYQQDPGMELHLIHYSYGVNSTEKGDLSSESTVSRIRTEHFPLTLESARPSHTSQYLCASSAGVKQYFGAGTRLSVL.

About this clonotype itself: The junction shows a germline mismatch at one end, possibly a read error. The V call is TRBV15, the J call TRBJ2-4, with D tentatively TRBD1 or TRBD2 (5 bases each). Germline-derived CDR1 and CDR2 are LNHNV and YYDKDF (reference sequence). CDR3 length: 15 amino acids. This CDR3 is CVTSGGRLRGSPLHF. CDR3 DNA: TGTGTCACCAGCGGCGGGCGCCTAAGGGGTTCACCCCTCCACTTC.

This clonotype was observed at least ten times. V is TRBV6-1 and J is TRBJ1-1, with 10 positions matching TRBD1. The CDR3 is 14 amino acids. After removal of 5 bases from V and 6 bases from J, the junction contained 6 bases not matched to a gene. Germline V lookup: CDR1 MNHNS, CDR2 SASEGT. The CDR3 here is CASSSWTGGSEAFF. DNA for the CDR3: TGTGCCAGCAGTTCTTGGACAGGGGGGTCTGAAGCTTTCTTT.

The table lists this clonotype with many counts. The chain couples TRBV6-1 to TRBJ2-5; TRBD1 agrees at 10 bases. The CDR3 spans 17 residues. Per the germline V gene, CDR1 is MNHNS and CDR2 is SASEGT. Trimming removed 6 bases from V and 5 bases from J; junction bases left unmatched: 15. The CDR3 bases are TGTGCCAGCAGCAAATTTCGACAGGGGGCCGGGGCGGAGACCCAGTACTTC. This gives the protein CASSKFRQGAGAETQYF.

This clonotype was observed a few times. The chain recombines TRBV7-2 with TRBJ2-1; D unresolved. The V and J ends lost 3 bases and 8 bases respectively, with 8 bases between them. Per germline, CDR1 SGHTA and CDR2 FQGNSA. This CDR3 is built from 12 residues. The CDR3 loop reads CASSFRGDEQFF. CDR3 bases: TGTGCCAGCAGCTTCCGAGGCGATGAGCAGTTCTTC. Full variable domain (outside the CDR3, taken from reference TRBV7-2 and TRBJ2-1): GAGVSQSPSNKVTEKGKDVELRCDPISGHTALYWYRQSLGQGLEFLIYFQGNSAPDKSGLPSDRFSAERTGGSVSTLTIQRTQQEDSAVYLCASSFRGDEQFFGPGTRLTVL.

This clonotype was recorded at least ten times. The chain couples TRBV19 to TRBJ2-4, with TRBD2 identical over 9 bases. The CDR3 covers 16 residues. Germline V CDR1 and CDR2: LNHDA, SQIVND (reference sequence). V lost 3 bases, J lost 0 bases, and 3 bases stayed unmatched. CDR3 DNA: TGTGCCAGTAGTATGGGACTAGCCCTAGCCAAAAACATTCAGTACTTC. Protein sequence: CASSMGLALAKNIQYF.

The sample holds a few counts of this clonotype. V and J are TRBV18 and TRBJ2-7, with 7 positions matching TRBD1. The J segment lost 7 bases and the V segment lost 3 bases, leaving 6 bases of the junction unmatched. Per germline, CDR1 KGHSH and CDR2 LQKENI. The CDR3 extends over 13 amino acids. The CDR3 sequence is CASSPGTENEQYF. The CDR3 DNA sequence: TGTGCCAGCTCACCGGGGACAGAAAATGAGCAGTACTTC.

In this sample, this clonotype turned up many times. J is TRBJ1-5 and V is TRBV7-2; D gene ambiguous. This CDR3 contains 12 residues. Trimming pared 5 bases from V and 4 bases from J, leaving 6 bases between. The V gene's germline CDR1 is SGHTA and CDR2 FQGNSA. DNA of the CDR3: TGTGCCAGCAGCCCCACTAATCAGCCCCAGCATTTT. Encoded protein: CASSPTNQPQHF.

The chain uses TRBV7-3 and TRBJ2-3, with D uncertain. The DNA end lines up better with TRBJ2-1; the J call may be wrong. The V gene's germline CDR1 is SGHTA and CDR2 FQGTGA. The length of the CDR3 is 10 residues. The CDR3, as DNA: TGTGCCAGCGGAGCCCATGAGCAGTTCTTC. This gives the protein CASGAHEQFF.

Comments on this clonotype: This may arise from a read error, as a much more abundant clone is one base away. The chain combines TRBV5-5 with TRBJ2-5; 9 bases map to TRBD1. The tail of the sequence fits TRBJ2-1 better, so the J call may be wrong. This CDR3 region has 15 residues. The germline V gene encodes CDR1 SGHKS and CDR2 YYEKEE (reference sequence). CDR3 sequence reads: CASSLVGTGPYEQFF. In DNA form, the CDR3 reads TGTGCCAGCAGCTTGGTGGGGACAGGGCCCTACGAGCAGTTCTTC.

This clonotype was observed a handful of times. The chain carries TRBV7-6 and TRBJ2-2, with 9 nucleotides matching TRBD2. CDR1 and CDR2 from the germline V gene are SGHVS and FNYEAQ. This CDR3 contains 16 residues. V lost 0 bases to trimming and J lost 1 base; unmatched junction nucleotides: 0. CDR3 DNA: TGTGCCAGCAGCTTAGCGACTAGCGGGAACACCGGGGAGCTGTTTTTT. It is translated as CASSLATSGNTGELFF.

This clonotype was seen only a few times. The chain links TRBV7-8 to TRBJ2-5, with D perhaps matching TRBD1 or TRBD2 (5 bases each). The end of the DNA fits TRBJ2-1 better, so the J call may be wrong. Germline V gives CDR1 SGHVS, CDR2 FQNEAQ. The CDR3 has 15 amino acids. CDR3 sequence: CASSYRGRGAHEQFF. CDR3 nucleotide sequence: TGTGCCAGCAGCTATCGGGGCAGAGGGGCACATGAGCAGTTCTTC.

V gene TRBV10-2 combines with J gene TRBJ2-5, with 16 bases identical to TRBD2. The CDR3 has 17 amino acids. Trimming at V came to 4 bases and at J to 5 bases, leaving 7 bases not matched to a gene. Per germline, CDR1 WSHSY and CDR2 SAAADI. CDR3 DNA: TGCGCCAGCAGTGTGGGACTAGCGGGGGGGCCTATGGAGACCCAGTACTTC. It codes for CASSVGLAGGPMETQYF.

V is TRBV6-1 and J is TRBJ2-7, with D possibly matching TRBD1 (6 bases). The J call may be mistaken, given a closer DNA end match to TRBJ2-5. The CDR3 length is 13 residues. Per germline, CDR1 MNHNS and CDR2 SASEGT. The CDR3 nucleotides read TGTGCCAGCAGCGGACAGCCCGTAGAGACCCAGTACTTC. Translation gives CASSGQPVETQYF.